The sample holds a few counts of the clone carrying this T cell receptor (beta chain). The antigen remains unidentified. This may be a read error: a much more frequent sequence differs by one nucleotide. A modified ARM-PCR protocol with three rounds of nested PCR amplified TCRbeta. TCRdb itself ran the multiplex PCR reads through MiXCR, one entry per CDR3 protein. The repertoire holds tens of thousands of distinct CDR3 sequences, with about 63% as singletons. RNA was extracted from bulk tissue without any cell sorting. More than 3 cm separated this lung sample from the edge of the tumor. Newly diagnosed lung cancer patients had thoracic surgery in China, August–November 2014, without prior chemotherapy. The sample belongs to a study of tumor and adjacent non-tumor tissue in lung cancer. Study as a whole: The patients, 10 to 11 men and 4 to 6 women, were 31 to 76 with stage I to III disease. Study-wide results and caveats: Shorter survival was associated with higher TCR diversity in tumors.

This CDR3 has 12 amino acids. Germline V gives CDR1 GTSNPN, CDR2 SVGIG (reference sequence). This sequence was found in a man between 65 and 85 years old with non-small cell lung cancer. Specimen: distant non-tumor lung tissue. V gene TRBV30 combines with J gene TRBJ2-5; D gene ambiguous. The CDR3 region has the DNA TGTGCCTGGGGTGTTCAGGCGGAGACCCAGTACTTC. It specifies CAWGVQAETQYF.